This note documents a single T cell receptor (beta chain) sequence. There is no known antigen for this receptor. The germline V gene provides CDR1 MDHEN and CDR2 SYDVKM. The CDR3 has 15 amino acids, counting the end cysteine and phenylalanine. No DNA sequence is on record. This specimen belongs to a study of monozygotic twins with inflammatory bowel disease (dated by TCRdb to between 2019 and 2020). In terms of the full investigation: The complete study included 28 monozygotic twin pairs: 19 IBD-discordant Danish pairs and nine German pairs, of which four were IBD-concordant and five were IBD-discordant. Disease-associated traits were sought mainly through comparisons between IBD patients and their genetically identical healthy co-twins within discordant pairs. Each individual had, on average, about 151 000 unique TCRalpha sequences and 181 000 unique TCRbeta sequences available for analysis. Results and caveats for the whole study, not just this receptor: Compared with healthy twins, IBD patients had fewer clonotypes in common with other individuals, a difference most pronounced in patients showing signs of disease activity. Distinction between different T cell subtypes could not be achieved in the analysis. Background noise and inter-individual variability may have been introduced into the repertoires by the differing immunosuppressive treatments among patients. The results gave no support for a single strong signal or clonotype linked to IBD. Repertoire similarity did not differ between concordant and discordant twins, which could be due to limited statistical power. IBD patients had lower TCRbeta repertoire diversity, measured by the inverse Simpson index, than their healthy co-twins.

The library was produced with 5' RACE. The input for every TCR library was approximately 3,500 ng of total RNA. For each sample, cDNA was synthesized in eight separate reactions using SMARTScribe reverse transcriptase. Unique molecular identifiers containing a 6-nucleotide sample barcode were introduced through template switching during cDNA synthesis. TCRalpha and TCRbeta cDNA was amplified by two nested PCRs of around 16 and 10 cycles, with bead purification after each PCR. Before amplification, the cDNA was both treated with uracil DNA-glycosylase and purified with the QIAquick PCR purification kit. The second PCR added Illumina TruSeq-compatible adapters along with sample-specific barcodes. Library quality and concentration were assessed using TapeStation and Qubit, and 4.5 to 6.5 ng of each library was pooled. Pooled libraries were sequenced on an Illumina HiSeq2500 single-index Rapid Run with 2 x 100 bp reads and custom sequencing primers. The study's processing was this. MiGEC version 1.2.6 was used for UMI-based consensus assembly, which corrected PCR and sequencing errors. MiXCR version 2.1.1 handled V(D)J alignment, clonotype assembly and CDR3 extraction. To normalise gene usage, clonotype sharing and MAIT/NKT TCR abundance, the top 1000, 10 000 and 20 000 clonotypes in each sample were analysed. Diversity was computed as the inverse Simpson index with the vegan R package after downsampling to 27 000 UMIs. Statistical testing used paired Mann-Whitney U tests on the discordant twin pairs and applied Benjamini-Hochberg correction for multiple testing. TCRdb reprocessed the reads and assigns one entry to each CDR3 protein sequence, leaving out DNA. V and J calls and clone size were set by TCRdb, not the authors. The sample's table lists a count of 300,000 to 350,000 distinct CDR3 sequences. The top ten hold roughly 2% of the sample.

From each donor, an approximately 2.3 ml peripheral blood sample was collected into PAXgene tubes and kept at -80 degrees C. Without any T cell sorting, total RNA was extracted from whole blood using the PAXgene blood miRNA kit on an automated QIAcube. Peripheral blood from monozygotic twin pairs who were concordant or discordant for inflammatory bowel disease underwent deep TCRalpha and TCRbeta repertoire profiling using unique molecular barcoding. Smoking habits were recorded for all twin pairs, and individuals were classified as current, former or never smokers. Sequencing input: blood. The clonotype comes from a human donor with ulcerative colitis or Crohn's disease, or a healthy co-twin of an affected twin (not recorded which). The chain uses TRBV28 and TRBJ2-1; TCRdb returns TRBD1, unconfirmable since there is no DNA. The CDR3 protein sequence reads: CASGSGVISINEQFF.